One TCR beta chain is described in this entry. These data belong to a study of monozygotic twins with inflammatory bowel disease. TCRdb processed the 5' RACE reads again and assigns one entry to each CDR3 protein, with no DNA. Its clone listing holds 420,000 or so distinct CDR3 sequences. The CDR3 totals 14 residues. Germline CDR1 is SGHTS and CDR2 is YDEGEE. The TCR originated in a human donor with ulcerative colitis or Crohn's disease, or a healthy co-twin of an affected twin (not recorded which). The specimen sequenced was blood. The chain carries TRBV5-8 and TRBJ1-4. CDR3 sequence: CASSLDSTDEKLFF.